This is a list of T cell receptor beta chains from one sample in a study of shared clonotypes between healthy human individuals. Sequencing used immunoSEQ multiplex PCR; TCRdb keeps in-frame clones, though not all of them. The sample lists about 2 million clones, 85% to 95% occurring once. The sample taken for sequencing was naive CD4+ T cells sorted from blood. These receptors all come from a young man in good health. Both conserved end residues are part of each CDR3. Each record gives: V gene, J gene, CDR3 protein.

v_call: TRBV5-1; j_call: TRBJ2-2; cdr3_aa: CASSLGTPTNTGELFF
v_call: TRBV6-4; j_call: TRBJ1-1; cdr3_aa: CASTSFGRDTEAFF
v_call: TRBV5-4; j_call: TRBJ2-1; cdr3_aa: CASSPTGDHEQFF
v_call: TRBV4-1; j_call: TRBJ1-6; cdr3_aa: CASSQDRANSPLHF
v_call: TRBV19; j_call: TRBJ2-2; cdr3_aa: CASSIGGLAGGELFF
v_call: TRBV11-2; j_call: TRBJ2-1; cdr3_aa: CASSLGLAGAREQFF
v_call: TRBV28; j_call: TRBJ1-5; cdr3_aa: CASSLPQSGNQPQHF
v_call: TRBV5-1; j_call: TRBJ1-1; cdr3_aa: CASSSDAGNTEAFF
v_call: TRBV10-2; j_call: TRBJ2-7; cdr3_aa: CASSAGAYYEQYF
v_call: TRBV10-3; j_call: TRBJ1-6; cdr3_aa: CAIRYSGGSSPLHF
v_call: TRBV30; j_call: TRBJ2-5; cdr3_aa: CAWSVLAGVRKTQYF
v_call: TRBV28; j_call: TRBJ1-2; cdr3_aa: CASSPGTGVYGYTF
v_call: TRBV4-1; j_call: TRBJ2-4; cdr3_aa: CASSQVREAGSIQYF
v_call: TRBV9; j_call: TRBJ2-1; cdr3_aa: CASSVGTDSYNEQFF
v_call: TRBV19; j_call: TRBJ2-7; cdr3_aa: CASSSRLAGGPDYEQYF
v_call: TRBV9; j_call: TRBJ1-4; cdr3_aa: CASSGPGTGEDRGEKLFF
v_call: TRBV7-2; j_call: TRBJ2-7; cdr3_aa: CASTGGAYEQYF
v_call: TRBV6-1; j_call: TRBJ2-1; cdr3_aa: CALSTGPNEQFF
v_call: TRBV28; j_call: TRBJ1-4; cdr3_aa: CASSSTGREEKLFF
v_call: TRBV6-1; j_call: TRBJ2-7; cdr3_aa: CASRGDRYEQYF
v_call: TRBV20-1; j_call: TRBJ2-3; cdr3_aa: CSAHERDTQYF
v_call: TRBV2; j_call: TRBJ1-1; cdr3_aa: CAGEENTEAFF
v_call: TRBV6-1; j_call: TRBJ1-6; cdr3_aa: CASDRGPNSPLHF
v_call: TRBV18; j_call: TRBJ2-7; cdr3_aa: CASSPKGTGVNEQYF
v_call: TRBV9; j_call: TRBJ1-2; cdr3_aa: CASSHRGTELTTNYGYTF
v_call: TRBV20-1; j_call: TRBJ2-5; cdr3_aa: CSAKPEETQYF
v_call: TRBV4-3; j_call: TRBJ2-7; cdr3_aa: CASSLGTSGTYEQYF
v_call: TRBV6-5; j_call: TRBJ2-7; cdr3_aa: CASSYATGNYEQYF
v_call: TRBV10-1; j_call: TRBJ2-2; cdr3_aa: CASSTTLTGELFF
v_call: TRBV28; j_call: TRBJ2-1; cdr3_aa: CASSFGVGFNEQFF